This T cell receptor beta chain was identified in a study of cytomegalovirus exposure and HLA in healthy donors. Study-level points and caveats: Later on, a genetic analysis was performed. It linked a missense variant in DCLRE1C with V- and J-gene trimming of TCR beta. Most observed TCR sequences were rare, whereas some public TCRs were detected in many donors.

Points on this clone: What it binds is unknown. One junction end does not reproduce the germline sequence, and a read error may be involved.

Germline-derived CDR1 and CDR2 are SSHAT and FNYEAQ (reference sequence). There are 16 residues in the CDR3. 13 Jbeta primers and 60 Vbeta primers were used for the PCR. Profiled with immunoSEQ multiplex PCR; TCRdb holds only in-frame clones, not every one. The table has 150,000 to 200,000 clones, around 82% seen once. This chain uses TRBV7-7 with TRBJ2-1, with 9 bases lining up with TRBD1. The source of this sequence is a man aged 55 to 69 in good health and CMV-seronegative. Material: PBMCs. The CDR3 DNA is TGTGCTAGCAGCCGTATACAGGGGGCAGGTAGGAATGAGCAGTTCTTC. Translating gives CASSRIQGAGRNEQFF.